The source of this T cell receptor (beta chain) is a study of regulatory dendritic cells for organ transplantation (dated by TCRdb to the late 2010s). As for the study more broadly: Before and after allostimulation with regulatory or mature dendritic cells, TCRbeta repertoires were sequenced from sorted naive and memory CD4+ and CD8+ T cells.

Concerning this clone itself: What this receptor recognizes is not known. Base-call qualities are not available, and no considerably larger clone is one nucleotide away.

Naive T cells were sorted as CD45RA+ and memory T cells as CD45RO+ CD4+ or CD8+ cells by FACS. T cells for TCR sequencing came from two healthy control subjects. Sorted T cell subsets that were not stimulated were used as baseline controls for the mixed lymphocyte reactions. The Qiagen DNeasy Blood & Tissue Kit was used for extraction of genomic DNA. A multiplexed two-step PCR with Vbeta-specific forward primers and Jbeta-specific reverse primers was used to amplify the TCRbeta CDR3 regions. The TCRbeta libraries were sequenced on an Illumina instrument via the immunoSEQ service. From the authors' description of their analysis: IMGT annotation was used to assign V, D and J genes, and synthetic CDR3 analogues were used to correct counts for multiplex PCR bias. The immunoSEQ Analyzer calculated repertoire clonality as one minus the normalized Shannon entropy. Clonal expansion was defined using Fisher's exact test with Benjamini-Hochberg false discovery rate control and a two-tailed threshold of P<0.01. In its TCRdb copy, this immuneACCESS table keeps in-frame sequences only and misses some clones. Where compared with another copy, unresolved V genes explain less than half of these, and the others have no known cause. That table supplies the V and J calls and clone size; D and trimming were determined from the DNA. A total of about 38,000 clones appear in this sample, around nine tenths of them only once. The top ten constitute 0.11% of the sample.

General findings and caveats noted by the study authors: Naive CD4+ and CD8+ T cells showed highly diverse repertoires, whereas memory cells were less diverse and memory CD8+ cells were the most oligoclonal. Allostimulation expanded memory CD8+ clones in both subjects, but regulatory dendritic cells appeared to induce more limited expansion than mature dendritic cells. Of the resting subsets, the one holding the most alloreactive TCR clonotypes was memory CD8+ T cells. Only a couple of subjects were sequenced, and considerable between-individual heterogeneity in the alloreactive memory CD8+ T cell pool was noted by the authors.

This TCR was sampled from a human donor in good health. The sample comprised naive CD8+ T cells from blood. What this sample's cell subset or site label stands for: CD45RA+ naive T cells.

The sequenced DNA is TGTGCCAGCAGCTTAGGGCCGGGAGGTGGCTACACCTTC. Its amino acids are CASSLGPGGGYTF. Here the chain combines TRBV7-8 and TRBJ1-2; no D gene is confidently identified. CDR1 and CDR2, per the germline V gene, are SGHVS and FQNEAQ. V lost 1 base and J lost 7 bases; the stretch between them is 10 bases long. From its cysteine to its phenylalanine, the CDR3 spans 13 amino acids. Just CDR3 DNA is preserved here, 39 bases in frame from base 1. This CDR3, with the reference TRBV7-8 and TRBJ1-2 proteins standing in past its ends, gives the full variable domain GAGVSQSPRYKVAKRGQDVALRCDPISGHVSLFWYQQALGQGPEFLTYFQNEAQLDKSGLPSDRFFAERPEGSVSTLKIQRTQQEDSAVYLCASSLGPGGGYTFGSGTRLTVV.